This is a list of T cell receptor beta chains from one sample in a study of CD8 T cells in Susac syndrome. TCRdb ran MiXCR on the immunoSEQ multiplex PCR reads and lists one entry per CDR3 protein. In the table there are 150,000 to 200,000 distinct CDR3 sequences, less than 95% of which are singletons. The specimen was CD4+ T cells from PBMCs. Receptor source: a human donor with multiple sclerosis. The CDR3 runs from the conserved cysteine through the conserved F or W. D genes are given only for firm matches. Where a row states a size, it is once, few, many or the class of an expanded clone; other rows omit it.

D gene	clone size	V gene	J gene	CDR3 DNA	CDR3 protein
-	-	TRBV20-1	TRBJ2-3	TGCAGTACCGGCCCCCCAGGGGATACGCAGTATTTT	CSTGPPGDTQYF
-	-	TRBV5-1	TRBJ2-1	TGCGCCAGCAGCAAACACATGGGAAGCTCCTACAATGAGCAGTTCTTC	CASSKHMGSSYNEQFF
TRBD2	once	TRBV2	TRBJ2-1	TGTGCCAGCAGGGGGGAGGGCAATGAGCAGTTCTTC	CASRGEGNEQFF
-	-	TRBV7-2	TRBJ2-7	TGTGCCAGCACGCGACTCCGACTCACACCCTACGAGCAGTACTTC	CASTRLRLTPYEQYF
-	-	TRBV3-1	TRBJ1-4	TGTGCCAGCAGCCAGGATCCGGCGACAGACAGCTTTTTT	CASSQDPATDSFF
-	-	TRBV20-1	TRBJ2-1	TGCAGTGCTAGAGAAGCGGGTCCCAATGAGCAGTTCTTC	CSAREAGPNEQFF
TRBD2	-	TRBV2	TRBJ2-1	TGTGCCAGCAGTGTAGCGGGATTGGAGTTCTTC	CASSVAGLEFF
-	-	TRBV6-4	TRBJ2-6	TGTGCCAGCAGTGGGGAAGGGGCCAACGTCCTGACTTTC	CASSGEGANVLTF
-	-	TRBV20-1	TRBJ1-2	TGCAGTGCTAGGGAAGGGGGATACTATGGCTACACCTTC	CSAREGGYYGYTF
-	-	TRBV20-1	TRBJ1-1	TGCAGTGCTCCCGAATGGACAGTCTTTGCCGAAGCTTTCTTT	CSAPEWTVFAEAFF
-	-	TRBV28	TRBJ1-1	TGTGCCAGTTCTCGGGGGACTGAAGCTTTCTTT	CASSRGTEAFF
-	-	TRBV7-9	TRBJ1-1	TGTGCCAGCAGTTCTGTCGGGACGGAGGCTTTCTTT	CASSSVGTEAFF
-	-	TRBV7-9	TRBJ2-5	TGTGCCAGCAGCTTAGGCTGGGGTTTCATGGGGCGCCAAGAGACCCAGTACTTC	CASSLGWGFMGRQETQYF
-	-	TRBV4-1	TRBJ1-2	TGCGCCAGCAGCCAAGATCCTGGGGTGGAGTATGGCTACACCTTC	CASSQDPGVEYGYTF
TRBD1	once	TRBV9	TRBJ2-4	TGTGCCAGCAGCCCTCGGACAGGAGAAAACATTCAGTACTTC	CASSPRTGENIQYF
-	-	TRBV12-3/TRBV12-4	TRBJ2-1	TGTGCCAGCAGTTTCCGGGAGAGCTCCTACAATGAGCAGTTCTTC	CASSFRESSYNEQFF
-	-	TRBV29-1	TRBJ1-2	TGCAGCGTTGAATTGGCTTATGGCTACACCTTC	CSVELAYGYTF